These 29 T cell receptor beta chains were sequenced from one sample in a study of blood T cell repertoires in COVID-19. Produced via immunoSEQ multiplex PCR; TCRdb's table is partial and in-frame only. In the table there are around 140,000 clones, about nine tenths of which are singletons. Sequencing used peripheral blood. Receptors originate from a middle-aged man with active COVID-19.

The rearrangement links TRBV7-3 to TRBJ1-6; unclear D gene. CDR1 is SGHTA and CDR2 is FQGTGA in the germline V gene. The CDR3 totals 14 residues. V was clipped by 5 bases and J by 7 bases, with 12 bases between them. CDR3 coding DNA: TGTGCCAGCAGCATTCTATTACAGAATTCACCCCTCCACTTT. This codes for CASSILLQNSPLHF.

This clone was observed a handful of times. This chain links TRBV11-2 with TRBJ2-7; weak D call: TRBD1 (6 bases). The CDR3 has 18 residues. Germline V CDR1 and CDR2: SGHAT, FQNNGV. Trimming removed 1 base from V and 0 bases from J, with 19 bases in between. The CDR3 coding sequence is TGTGCCAGCAGCTTAGCCCCCGATCGGGACAAGAGCTCCTACGAGCAGTACTTC. Its protein is CASSLAPDRDKSSYEQYF. The full variable domain, in which reference TRBV11-2 and TRBJ2-7 provide the parts outside the CDR3, is EAGVAQSPRYKIIEKRQSVAFWCNPISGHATLYWYQQILGQGPKLLIQFQNNGVVDDSQLPKDRFSAERLKGVDSTLKIQPAKLEDSAVYLCASSLAPDRDKSSYEQYFGPGTRLTVT.

This chain uses TRBV18 with TRBJ1-5, with TRBD1 identical over 11 bases. With 3 bases clipped from V and 6 bases from J, the junction kept 1 base outside the gene matches. The CDR3 has 14 amino acids. Looked up from germline, CDR1 is KGHSH and CDR2 is LQKENI. The CDR3 protein is CASSPDRGLQPQHF. The DNA of the CDR3 is TGTGCCAGCTCACCGGACAGGGGGCTTCAGCCCCAGCATTTT.

V is TRBV15 and J is TRBJ1-3, with a possible D match to TRBD1 (6 bases). From germline, CDR1 is LNHNV and CDR2 YYDKDF (reference sequence). The CDR3 is 14 amino acids. Trimming took off 9 bases at V and 1 base at J, with 13 bases between the two ends. The CDR3 sequence is CATQPDRSGNTIYF. CDR3 DNA: TGTGCCACTCAACCCGACAGGTCTGGAAACACCATATATTTT.

This sequence joins TRBV6-5 and TRBJ1-1, with D possibly being TRBD1 (5 bases). Between the trimmed V and J ends, which lost 4 bases and 3 bases, there was a span of 12 bases. This CDR3 has 14 residues. Per germline, CDR1 MNHEY and CDR2 SVGAGI. The CDR3 bases are TGTGCCAGCAGTTCCCCGGGGGATTACACTGAAGCTTTCTTT. Residues: CASSSPGDYTEAFF.

The V and J genes are TRBV12-3 or TRBV12-4 and TRBJ1-2; 8 bases line up with TRBD1. This CDR3 comprises 13 residues. Losses at the gene ends were 6 bases for V and 2 bases for J; bases not matched to a gene: 2. The CDR3 DNA follows: TGTGCCAGCAGAGACAGGGGAAACTATGGCTACACCTTC. Its translation is CASRDRGNYGYTF.

The chain is built from TRBV5-6 and TRBJ1-2; TRBD1 is a possible D gene (6 bases). Germline lookup yields CDR1 SGHDT and CDR2 YYEEEE. This CDR3 contains 15 residues. V lost 4 bases and J lost 0, with 13 bases in between. This CDR3 is CASSLGQPANYGYTF. CDR3 nucleotides: TGTGCCAGCAGCCTAGGACAGCCAGCTAACTATGGCTACACCTTC.

The sample holds one count of this clone. The gene calls are TRBV6-1 and TRBJ1-1; D is undetermined. The CDR3 length is 12 residues. The germline CDR1 and CDR2 sequences are MNHNS and SASEGT. Trimming removed 2 bases from V and 5 bases from J, with 6 bases in between. The CDR3 nucleotides read TGTGCCAGCAGTGAATTACGGACTGAAGCTTTCTTT. Amino acid sequence: CASSELRTEAFF.

The V call is TRBV13, the J call TRBJ2-2, with 10 nucleotides matching TRBD1. CDR3 size: 13 residues. Germline V lookup: CDR1 PRHDT, CDR2 FYEKMQ (reference sequence). Trimming took 6 bases from V and 11 from J; bases not matched to a gene: 6. CDR3 in amino acids: CASSQTGGGELFF. CDR3 nucleotide sequence: TGTGCCAGCAGTCAGACAGGGGGCGGCGAGCTGTTTTTT. Full variable domain (outside the CDR3, taken from reference TRBV13 and TRBJ2-2): AAGVIQSPRHLIKEKRETATLKCYPIPRHDTVYWYQQGPGQDPQFLISFYEKMQSDKGSIPDRFSAQQFSDYHSELNMSSLELGDSALYFCASSQTGGGELFFGEGSRLTVL.

The rearrangement links TRBV7-2 to TRBJ1-2; 9 nucleotides agree with TRBD1. With 3 bases clipped from V and 7 bases from J, the junction kept 6 bases outside the gene matches. This CDR3 spans 14 amino acids. Per germline, CDR1 SGHTA and CDR2 FQGNSA. The CDR3 loop is CASSLGQGKGGYTF. The CDR3 nucleotides read TGTGCCAGCAGCTTGGGACAGGGAAAGGGTGGCTACACCTTC.

This clone was recorded only once. Other DNA sequences in the sample encode the same CDR3. V usage is TRBV4-3 and J usage is TRBJ1-6; 8 bases fit TRBD1. This CDR3 is 15 amino acids long. Germline CDR1 and CDR2: LGHNA and YSLEER. V was pared by 3 bases and J by 7 bases, with 5 bases of the junction left unmatched. CDR3 bases: TGCGCCAGCAGCCATCCCGGGACAGGCAATTCACCCCTCCACTTT. Translation: CASSHPGTGNSPLHF.

V is TRBV14 and J is TRBJ2-7; TRBD2 matches 8 bases. This CDR3 contains 16 residues. V lost 2 bases to trimming and J lost 4 bases; unmatched junction nucleotides: 10. CDR1 and CDR2 from the germline V gene are SGHDN and FVKESK. The CDR3 spells CASSQSGRGAGYEQYF. The CDR3, as DNA: TGTGCCAGCAGCCAATCCGGGCGGGGGGCCGGTTACGAGCAGTACTTC.

The chain is built from TRBV7-9 and TRBJ2-1; 11 bases agree with TRBD2. The V and J ends lost 5 bases and 7 bases, in that order; junction bases with no gene match: 10. The germline V gene has CDR1 SEHNR and CDR2 FQNEAQ (reference sequence). The CDR3 runs to 16 residues. CDR3 sequence reads: CASSLTSGGLSNEQFF. In DNA form, the CDR3 reads TGTGCCAGCAGCCTCACTAGCGGGGGCCTATCTAATGAGCAGTTCTTC.

The chain uses TRBV5-5 and TRBJ2-1; D not certain. CDR1 and CDR2 (germline): SGHKS, YYEKEE (reference sequence). This CDR3 comprises 15 residues. Trimming left V 0 bases short and J 9 bases short, with 16 bases between. CDR3 sequence (DNA): TGTGCCAGCAGCTTGGCCGTCGAGGAATTTTTTGAGCAGTTCTTC. Amino acids: CASSLAVEEFFEQFF. Combining the CDR3 with reference TRBV5-5 and TRBJ2-1 gives the whole variable domain DAGVTQSPTHLIKTRGQQVTLRCSPISGHKSVSWYQQVLGQGPQFIFQYYEKEERGRGNFPDRFSARQFPNYSSELNVNALLLGDSALYLCASSLAVEEFFEQFFGPGTRLTVL.

J is TRBJ2-3 and V is TRBV3-1 (or the pseudogene TRBV3-2); 8 bases agree with TRBD1. V was clipped by 3 bases and J by 3 bases; unmatched bases: 5. CDR1 is LGHDT, CDR2 YNNKEL, per germline (reference sequence). The CDR3 runs to 15 residues. The CDR3 reads CASSQQGARTDTQYF. CDR3 DNA: TGTGCCAGCAGCCAGCAGGGGGCTAGGACAGATACGCAGTATTTT.

The chain combines TRBV5-6 with TRBJ1-2; perhaps TRBD1 as D (6 bases). The CDR3 loop spans 13 amino acids. V lost 4 bases and J lost 2, with 9 bases in between. Germline CDR1 SGHDT, CDR2 YYEEEE. The CDR3 is CASSGTQNYGYTF. CDR3 bases: TGTGCCAGCAGCGGGACACAGAACTATGGCTACACCTTC.

The V call is TRBV5-1, the J call TRBJ2-7; D possibly corresponds to TRBD2 (7 bases). Trimming left V 4 bases short and J 6 bases short, with 17 bases between. Germline CDR1 and CDR2: SGHRS and YFSETQ. The CDR3 is made up of 14 amino acids. CDR3 sequence: CASSLGGARGEQYF. The CDR3 DNA sequence: TGCGCCAGCAGCCTAGGGGGGGCGAGGGGCGAGCAGTACTTC.

This chain joins TRBV7-9 and TRBJ1-2; maybe TRBD1 (5 bases). CDR3 length: 14 residues. CDR1 SEHNR and CDR2 FQNEAQ come from the germline V gene (reference sequence). The V end was cut by 6 bases, the J end by 6 bases, with 17 bases between. The CDR3 protein is CASRGTPDLHGYTF. CDR3 in DNA: TGTGCCAGCAGGGGGACTCCTGACTTGCATGGCTACACCTTC.

In the case of this clone: The identical CDR3 is also encoded by other nucleotide sequences in the sample. The V and J genes are TRBV20-1 and TRBJ1-1; tentatively, D is TRBD1 (6 bases). Trimming stripped 6 bases from V and 7 bases from J, with 12 bases between. Looked up from germline, CDR1 is DFQATT and CDR2 is SNEGSKA (reference sequence). The CDR3 sequence is 11 residues long. The CDR3 bases are TGCAGTGCGAGGACACAGGGTGAAGCTTTCTTT. Translation: CSARTQGEAFF.

The CDR3 DNA reads as TGTGCCAGCTCACCACCCAAAACAGATACGCAGTATTTT. Its protein product is CASSPPKTDTQYF. The rearrangement joins TRBV18 to TRBJ2-3; D ambiguous. Germline V gives CDR1 KGHSH, CDR2 LQKENI. Trimming shortened V by 0 bases and J by 3 bases, and 4 bases separated the two germline ends. The CDR3 spans 13 residues.

CDR3 coding DNA: TGTGCCAGTACCGCCGAGGGAGGAAGGAGAACCGGGGAGCTGTTTTTT. This gives the protein CASTAEGGRRTGELFF. V gene TRBV19 combines with J gene TRBJ2-2; D is perhaps TRBD2 (6 bases). CDR1 is LNHDA, CDR2 SQIVND, per germline (reference sequence). Trimming took 7 bases from V and 5 from J, leaving 20 bases between them. The CDR3 is made up of 16 amino acids.

V usage is TRBV18 and J usage is TRBJ2-1; 14 bases are a match to TRBD2. The CDR3 is 17 residues long. J lost 7 bases, V lost 1 base, and 6 bases had no gene match. CDR1 is KGHSH, CDR2 LQKENI, per germline. The DNA for the CDR3 is TGTGCCAGCTCACCACAAAGACTAGCGGGGGGGCGTAATGAGCAGTTCTTC. It specifies CASSPQRLAGGRNEQFF.

The chain uses TRBV5-1 and TRBJ2-2; D remains unclear. Trimming stripped 0 bases from V and 1 base from J, with 7 bases between. The germline V gene encodes CDR1 SGHRS and CDR2 YFSETQ. This CDR3 has 15 amino acids. The CDR3 sequence: CASSLGNRNTGELFF. In nucleotides, the CDR3 is TGCGCCAGCAGCTTGGGTAACAGGAACACCGGGGAGCTGTTTTTT.

The genes are TRBV5-6 and TRBJ1-3; D might be TRBD1 (5 bases). Germline CDR1 and CDR2: SGHDT and YYEEEE. Trimming removed 2 bases from V and 2 bases from J, with 8 bases in between. There are 14 residues in the CDR3. CDR3 DNA sequence: TGTGCCAGCAGCTTTTCGGGGGCTGGAAACACCATATATTTT. Its translation: CASSFSGAGNTIYF.

This chain links TRBV25-1 with TRBJ2-2, with 10 bases fitting TRBD2. Germline V lookup: CDR1 MGHDK, CDR2 SYGVNS. Trimming took 6 bases from V and 7 from J; bases not matched to a gene: 5. There are 14 residues in the CDR3. In nucleotides, the CDR3 is TGTGCCAGCAGGAGTAGCGGGGGGTTCGGGGAGCTGTTTTTT. As protein: CASRSSGGFGELFF. Looking up the rest from reference TRBV25-1 and TRBJ2-2 gives the full variable domain: EADIYQTPRYLVIGTGKKITLECSQTMGHDKMYWYQQDPGMELHLIHYSYGVNSTEKGDLSSESTVSRIRTEHFPLTLESARPSHTSQYLCASRSSGGFGELFFGEGSRLTVL.

This clone showed up just once. This sequence joins TRBV6-5 and TRBJ1-2; TRBD1 agrees at 8 bases. CDR3 size: 13 residues. Per germline, CDR1 MNHEY and CDR2 SVGAGI. With V trimmed by 6 bases and J by 8 bases, 8 bases remained unmatched. This CDR3 is CASRGTGGGGYTF. The CDR3 DNA sequence: TGTGCCAGCAGAGGAACAGGGGGTGGCGGCTACACCTTC.

This chain links TRBV30 with TRBJ2-7; 9 bases line up with TRBD2. The CDR3 covers 15 residues. From germline, CDR1 is GTSNPN and CDR2 SVGIG (reference sequence). V lost 1 base and J lost 0; bases outside the gene matches: 4. In DNA form, the CDR3 reads TGTGCCTGGAGTGGTAGCGGGGGAGCCTCCTACGAGCAGTACTTC. Amino acids: CAWSGSGGASYEQYF.

V gene TRBV3-1 (or the pseudogene TRBV3-2) combines with J gene TRBJ2-3, with 10 bases identical to TRBD2. The CDR3 spans 16 residues. The V gene's germline CDR1 is LGHDT and CDR2 YNNKEL (reference sequence). After removal of 0 bases from V and 3 bases from J, the junction contained 3 bases not matched to a gene. The CDR3, as DNA: TGTGCCAGCAGCCAAGACCTAGCGGGGGTTACAGATACGCAGTATTTT. Translated: CASSQDLAGVTDTQYF.

V and J are TRBV5-1 and TRBJ1-1, with 10 bases aligning to TRBD1. The CDR3 runs 15 residues. The V gene's germline CDR1 is SGHRS and CDR2 YFSETQ. J was trimmed by 8 bases and V by 3 bases; bases with no gene match: 10. CDR3 protein: CASSSLRTGGAEAFF. CDR3 DNA sequence: TGCGCCAGCAGCTCCCTACGGACAGGGGGTGCCGAAGCTTTCTTT.